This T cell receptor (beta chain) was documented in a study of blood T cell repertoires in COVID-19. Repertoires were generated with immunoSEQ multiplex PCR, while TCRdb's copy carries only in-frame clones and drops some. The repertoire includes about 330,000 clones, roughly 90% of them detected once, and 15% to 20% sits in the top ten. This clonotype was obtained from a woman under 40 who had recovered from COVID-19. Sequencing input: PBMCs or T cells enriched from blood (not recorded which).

CDR3 DNA: TGTGCCATCAGTTATCCGGGACAGGGATCCTACGAGCAGTACTTC. Protein product: CAISYPGQGSYEQYF. V gene TRBV10-3 combines with J gene TRBJ2-7; 9 bases map to TRBD1. The CDR3 is made up of 15 amino acids. V lost 5 bases and J lost 1; bases outside the gene matches: 6. Germline lookup yields CDR1 ENHRY and CDR2 SYGVKD.